The next 2 T cell receptor beta chains were all read from a single sample in a study of response to subunit inactivated influenza vaccine. TCRdb independently ran MiXCR on the RT-PCR reads; one entry per CDR3 protein. The sample contains around 710,000 distinct CDR3 sequences, roughly 13% of which appear only once. The sample was PBMCs from blood, taken less than 15 days before vaccination. Receptors originate from a man between 45 and 60 years old who received an inactivated influenza vaccine.

The rearrangement uses TRBV7-9 and TRBJ2-7; 8 nucleotides align to TRBD1. Germline loops: CDR1 SEHNR, CDR2 FQNEAQ (reference sequence). V shed 4 bases, J shed 3 bases, and the junction held 8 bases outside the gene matches. This CDR3 has 15 amino acids. The CDR3 spells CASSSRGQAVYEQYF. The CDR3 DNA sequence: TGTGCCAGCAGCTCACGGGGACAGGCAGTCTACGAGCAGTACTTC. Based on the CDR3 plus reference TRBV7-9 and TRBJ2-7, the full variable domain is DTGVSQNPRHKITKRGQNVTFRCDPISEHNRLYWYRQTLGQGPEFLTYFQNEAQLEKSRLLSDRFSAERPKGSFSTLEIQRTEQGDSAMYLCASSSRGQAVYEQYFGPGTRLTVT.

The table lists this clonotype with a few counts. The rearrangement links TRBV4-3 to TRBJ1-1; tentatively, D is TRBD1 (6 bases). The V and J ends lost 2 bases and 6 bases respectively, with 22 bases between them. Germline V CDR1 and CDR2: LGHNA, YSLEER. This CDR3 comprises 17 residues. The chain's CDR3 is CASSQITGSRAAPEAFF. CDR3 coding DNA: TGCGCCAGCAGCCAAATAACAGGGTCGAGAGCCGCCCCTGAAGCTTTCTTT.